The source of this T cell receptor beta chain is a study of blood T cells in healthy people across ages. Study as a whole: Capturing about one barcoded beta molecule per two T cells was achieved by template switching. Study results and caveats: As naive T cell percentage varied, TCR beta diversity correlated strongly with it.

This clonotype was picked up a small number of times. Its antigen is still unknown. It was with a sample-barcoded 5' primer and a J-beta primer mix that a second PCR of roughly 7 to 12 cycles was run. A tag from a template-switch adaptor with 12 random nucleotides marked each cDNA molecule. The study obtained at least 2.5 million CDR3-containing paired-end reads from every sample. Each CDR3 protein gets one entry after TCRdb re-called the 5' RACE reads with MiXCR. Here the sample spans 650,000 to 800,000 distinct CDR3 sequences, 44% being singletons. The TCR comes from a man between 60 and 70 years old in good health. The sequencing sample was made of blood.

CDR3 coding DNA: TGTGCCAGCAGAGTGAGACTAGCGGGGGGCAATGAGCAGTTCTTC. Its protein product is CASRVRLAGGNEQFF. The V gene is TRBV6-2 or TRBV6-3, the J gene TRBJ2-1, with TRBD2 matching over 13 bases. Germline-derived CDR1 and CDR2 are MNHEY and SVGEGT. The CDR3 covers 15 residues. V shed 6 bases and J 6 bases; nucleotides not matched to a gene: 5.